This T cell receptor (beta chain) was retrieved from a study of PD-1 blockade in classical Hodgkin lymphoma. Study observations and caveats: Complete responders' baseline diversity resembled that of newly diagnosed patients. What drove the repertoire differences, possibly disease activity or prior therapy, has not been defined. CD4+ TCR diversity rose significantly by C4D1, and CD8+ TCR diversity did not.

Notes on this clone: What it recognizes is unknown.

Between the trimmed V and J ends, which lost 2 bases and 4 bases, there was a span of 15 bases. This CDR3 region has 16 residues. The germline CDR1 and CDR2 sequences are SGHTA and FQGTGA. TCRdb's table, derived via immunoSEQ multiplex PCR, lists solely in-frame clones and lacks some. The sample shows roughly 64,000 clones, approximately 90% of them seen only once. As to time point: cycle 4 day 1 (C4D1), after 6 weeks of nivolumab. Each patient's relapse followed autologous stem cell transplantation, and brentuximab vedotin exposure varied. Best response was recorded as complete response, partial response or progressive disease.

The sample was peripheral blood mononuclear cells (PBMCs), taken before the fourth cycle of nivolumab. The sequence was collected from a human donor with classical Hodgkin lymphoma. The V gene is TRBV7-3, the J gene TRBJ2-1; no firm D call. CDR3 in amino acids: CASSLPTDQKYNEQFF. CDR3 DNA: TGTGCCAGCAGCTTACCGACCGACCAGAAGTACAATGAGCAGTTCTTC.